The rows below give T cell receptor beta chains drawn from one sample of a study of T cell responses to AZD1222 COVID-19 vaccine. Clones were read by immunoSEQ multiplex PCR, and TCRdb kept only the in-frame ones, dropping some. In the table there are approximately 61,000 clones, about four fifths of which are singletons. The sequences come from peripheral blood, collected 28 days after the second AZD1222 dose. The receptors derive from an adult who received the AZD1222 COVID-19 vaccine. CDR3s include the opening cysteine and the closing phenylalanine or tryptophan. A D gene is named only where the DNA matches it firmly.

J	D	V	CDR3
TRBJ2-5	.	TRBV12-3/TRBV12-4	CASTMGRDGAQYF
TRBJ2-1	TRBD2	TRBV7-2	CASRIAGGADEQFF
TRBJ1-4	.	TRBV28	CASRLWGGGGSEKLFF
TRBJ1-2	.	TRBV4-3	CASSQVFRVDYGYTF
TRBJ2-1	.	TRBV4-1	CASSPSYNEQFF
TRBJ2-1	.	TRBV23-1	CASRPHKITKYNEQFF
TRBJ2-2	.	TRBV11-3	CASSLGFRGNTGELFF
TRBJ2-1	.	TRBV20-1	CSASSTHYEQFF
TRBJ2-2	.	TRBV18	CASSRHRAGELFF
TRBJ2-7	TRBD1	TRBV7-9	CASSLDRWASGQGRYEQYF
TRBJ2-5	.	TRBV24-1	CATSDSRGTAGETQYF
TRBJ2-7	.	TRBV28	CASSFPGAPSYEQYF
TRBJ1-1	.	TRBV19	CASSRDTLAHPVGAFF
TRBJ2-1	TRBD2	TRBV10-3	CAISDYRTSVSPYNEQFF
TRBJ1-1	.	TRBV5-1	CASSLLGAMNTEAFF
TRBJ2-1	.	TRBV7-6	CASSWPTASSYNEQFF
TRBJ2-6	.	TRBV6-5	CAGGGVSGANVLTF
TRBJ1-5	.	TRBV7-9	CASSFGSSNQPQHF
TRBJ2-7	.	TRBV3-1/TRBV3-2	CASSQDKSLAYEQYF